The following is a TCR beta chain sequence with its context. The same CDR3 also results from other DNA sequences found in this sample. This specimen comes from a study of blood T cell repertoires in COVID-19. Study at large: From the United States, Italy and Spain came samples of acute and convalescent COVID-19.

The V end was cut by 0 bases, the J end by 3 bases, with 6 bases between. The CDR3 totals 13 residues. CDR1 KGHSH and CDR2 LQKENI come from the germline V gene. Only in-frame clones appear in the TCRdb table, and some are missing; sequencing was by immunoSEQ multiplex PCR. Among about 170,000 clones, 65% to 85% were seen once, and the ten largest hold about a tenth. The sequenced sample consisted of peripheral blood. V and J are TRBV18 and TRBJ2-7, with D unresolved. The sequence derives from a man aged 70-80 years with active or convalescent COVID-19. CDR3 loop: CASSPPSSYEQYF. CDR3 in DNA: TGTGCCAGCTCACCACCGAGTAGCTACGAGCAGTACTTC.